This TCR beta chain was captured in a study of cytomegalovirus exposure and HLA in healthy donors. On this clone: What it binds is not known.

PCR primers comprised 60 Vbeta and 13 Jbeta primers. Some clones are missing from TCRdb's copy, which holds only in-frame ones; the method was immunoSEQ multiplex PCR. The sample consists of around 200,000 clones, roughly 80% of them appearing once. Study outcomes and limitations: A later analysis showed HLA-associated TCR beta chains outstripping equally common others in clonal expansion.

Sequencing input: PBMCs. The TCR was taken from a girl aged 5-17 years in good health and CMV-seronegative.

This CDR3 reads CASSQEVGTGRGAAQETQYF. In nucleotides, the CDR3 is TGCGCCAGCAGCCAAGAGGTAGGGACAGGGCGAGGCGCCGCTCAAGAGACCCAGTACTTC. The genes are TRBV4-3 and TRBJ2-5, with 9 nucleotides matching TRBD1. The CDR3 runs to 20 residues. V dropped 0 bases and J dropped 2; count of bases not matched to a gene: 16. CDR1 is LGHNA and CDR2 is YSLEER in the germline V gene.